This T cell receptor beta chain was identified in a study of Graves' ophthalmopathy and Graves' hyperthyroidism listed by TCRdb under 2018. For the study in its entirety: Peripheral blood samples were taken at the time of initial diagnosis, before any treatment was given. For independent validation, a separate cohort was made up of 18 hyperthyroidism patients plus 17 patients who later progressed from hyperthyroidism to ophthalmopathy. In total, around 140 blood samples were TCR-sequenced: roughly 45 ophthalmopathy, some 80 hyperthyroidism and about 17 hyperthyroidism-to-ophthalmopathy patients. TCR beta repertoire signatures were used to distinguish Graves' ophthalmopathy from Graves' hyperthyroidism and to predict progression to ophthalmopathy. In roughly 6 hyperthyroidism patients, T-cell repertoires of thyroid tissue and blood were compared. To explore V-J signatures that separate ophthalmopathy from hyperthyroidism, a discovery set of 100 patients was enrolled, consisting of about 45 with ophthalmopathy and 57 with stable hyperthyroidism. Following sampling, methimazole starting at 30 mg daily was administered to hyperthyroidism patients, and high-dose intravenous methylprednisolone was administered to ophthalmopathy patients.

Overall study outcomes, separate from this receptor: Most expanded thyroid clonotypes with a frequency above 0.001 also appeared in blood, which suggests that blood repertoires may reflect the immune response in the thyroid. In validation, the model predicted ophthalmopathy progression with about 71% sensitivity and 72% to 80% specificity; roughly eleven predicted patients were CT-confirmed with GO in a median of 6.5 months. Ophthalmopathy was separated from stable hyperthyroidism by the 13-signature model with about 88% sensitivity and less than 82% specificity in cross-validation and with 80%/75% in the test set. Sample size was not statistically predetermined, and group allocation was not concealed from the investigators.

For repertoire sequencing, TCR beta CDR3 regions were amplified from RNA transcripts. A first-round RT-PCR used HTBI primers with the Qiagen OneStep RT-PCR kit, followed by a second-round multiplex PCR, size selection and purification. Sequencing of the libraries was carried out on an Illumina HiSeq2000 in paired-end mode with 100 bp reads. In the original analysis: SOAPnuke was used to process the reads, removing any read that contained adapters or uncalled bases, had a mean Phred below 15, or lacked an exact match to the constant primer or identifier. COPE v1.2.5 was used to merge high-quality paired reads. Each unique nucleotide sequence was treated as a clonotype, and MiTCR v1.1 was used to align the clonotypes to the IMGT TRB V, D and J references. The analysis was limited to V-J combinations with a frequency above 0.0001, which together covered 99.2% of repertoires. A TCR clonal expansion and chaos score per V-J combination was defined as the ratio of F50 clonal expansion to chaos observed in the TCRdist matrix. Welch's t-statistics and random forest were used to narrow the features down to more than 10 V-J combinations, which were then fed into a naive Bayes classifier. The Morisita-Horn index was used to measure how similar the thyroid and blood repertoires were. TCRdb applied fastp at Q25 and MiXCR to the public reads, then kept only in-frame beta chains. CDR3 protein duplicates are merged, each entry listing the most common genes and DNA. For this entry, the V and J calls and clone size follow TCRdb and not the study's own pipeline. This sample holds 600,000 to 950,000 distinct CDR3 sequences; 40% were observed only once. 44% of the sample is held by the ten biggest clonotypes.

Turning to this clonotype: What this receptor recognizes is not known. Within one base of it there is no much larger clone, and no base qualities were kept.

The germline V gene sets CDR1 to ENHRY and CDR2 to SYGVKD. The V and J ends are trimmed by 8 bases and 1 base, leaving 6 bases between them. Taken from cysteine to phenylalanine, the CDR3 has 12 residues. The CDR3 DNA has 36 bases and is translated from base 1. The ophthalmopathy patients had moderately to severely active disease, with a Clinical Activity Score of 3 or higher, a NOSPECS grade of 4 or higher, and a disease duration of less than 3 months. Patients with other autoimmune diseases, uncontrolled infections, pregnancy or lactation were excluded. Clinical symptoms, serum thyroxine, TRAb, thyroid ultrasound and orbital computed tomography formed the basis of the diagnosis. PBMCs were isolated from more than 8 ml of fresh peripheral blood by Ficoll-Paque density gradient centrifugation. Total RNA was extracted with Trizol reagent and quality-checked on an Agilent 2100 Bioanalyzer.

The rearrangement combines TRBV10-3 with TRBJ1-5; the D gene cannot be resolved reliably. This TCR came from an adult man with Graves' ophthalmopathy. The sequencing sample was made of peripheral blood. CDR3 reads: CAIGGSNQPQHF. At the DNA level, the sequence is TGTGCCATCGGAGGGAGCAATCAGCCCCAGCATTTT.